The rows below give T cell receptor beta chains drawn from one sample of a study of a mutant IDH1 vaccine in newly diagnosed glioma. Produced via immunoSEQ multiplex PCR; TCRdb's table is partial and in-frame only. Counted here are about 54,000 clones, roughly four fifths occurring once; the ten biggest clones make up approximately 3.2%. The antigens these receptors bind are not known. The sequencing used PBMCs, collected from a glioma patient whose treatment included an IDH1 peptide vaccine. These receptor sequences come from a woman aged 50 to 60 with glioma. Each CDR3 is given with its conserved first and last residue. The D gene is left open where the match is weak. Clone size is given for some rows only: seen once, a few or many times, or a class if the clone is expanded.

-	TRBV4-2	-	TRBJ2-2	TGTGCCAGCAGCCATTTTGATGATGGCACCGGGGAGCTGTTTTTT	CASSHFDDGTGELFF
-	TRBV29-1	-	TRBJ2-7	TGCAGCGTTAAGCCTGACCGGGGGTTTTACGAGCAGTACTTC	CSVKPDRGFYEQYF
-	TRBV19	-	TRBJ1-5	TGTGCCAGTAGTATACAGGGCAACAATCAGCCCCAGCATTTT	CASSIQGNNQPQHF
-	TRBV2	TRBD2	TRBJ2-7	TGTGCCAGCAGATGGGGGGGCGAGCAGTACTTC	CASRWGGEQYF
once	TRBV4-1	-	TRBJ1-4	TGCGCCAGCAGCCAAGATAGGACAGTATGGGAAAAACTGTTTTTT	CASSQDRTVWEKLFF
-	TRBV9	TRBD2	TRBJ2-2	TGTGCCAGCAGCGTAGGCGGACTAGCGGGGCGCACCGGGGAGCTGTTTTTT	CASSVGGLAGRTGELFF
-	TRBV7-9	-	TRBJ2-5	TGTGCCAGCAGCTTAGGTGGACTCCTTGGGACCCAGTACTTC	CASSLGGLLGTQYF
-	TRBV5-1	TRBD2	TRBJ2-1	TGCGCCAGCAGCTTGAACGGGGGGGCCGGGAATGAGCAGTTCTTC	CASSLNGGAGNEQFF
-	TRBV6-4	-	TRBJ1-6	TGTGCCAGCAGCCCCGAGGGAGGGAACAATTCACCCCTCCACTTT	CASSPEGGNNSPLHF
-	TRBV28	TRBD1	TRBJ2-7	TGTGCCAGCACCTTGGACAGGGATTACGAGCAGTACTTC	CASTLDRDYEQYF
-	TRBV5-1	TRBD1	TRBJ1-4	TGCGCCAGCAGCTACGGACAGGCGGGGGAAAAACTGTTTTTT	CASSYGQAGEKLFF
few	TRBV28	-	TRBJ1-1	TGTGCCAGCAGTTTCGGGTGGACTGAAGCTTTCTTT	CASSFGWTEAFF
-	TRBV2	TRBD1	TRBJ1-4	TGTGCCAGCAGTGCGTCAGGGGGCGGTTCGAAAAAACTGTTTTTT	CASSASGGGSKKLFF
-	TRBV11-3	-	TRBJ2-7	TGTGCCAGCAGCTTAATAGGGGGCTACGAGCAGTACTTC	CASSLIGGYEQYF
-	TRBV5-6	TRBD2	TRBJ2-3	TGTGCCAGCAGCACATCTAGCGGGGGGATGACAGATACGCAGTATTTT	CASSTSSGGMTDTQYF
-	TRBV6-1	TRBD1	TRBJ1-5	TGTGCCAGCAGAGACAGGGGATGGGGACAGCCCCAGCATTTT	CASRDRGWGQPQHF
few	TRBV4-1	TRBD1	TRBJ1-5	TGCGCCAGCAAGGGACAGGGGGCCGATCAGCCCCAGCATTTT	CASKGQGADQPQHF
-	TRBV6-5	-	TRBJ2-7	TGTGCCAGCAGTTTTTCTTTGGAACGAGCCTCCTACGAGCAGTACTTC	CASSFSLERASYEQYF
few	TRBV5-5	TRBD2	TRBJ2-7	TGTGCCAGCAGCCCTCGACTAGCTGGTTCCCACGAGCAGTACTTC	CASSPRLAGSHEQYF
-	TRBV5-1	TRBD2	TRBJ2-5	TGCGCCAGCAGCTTTGGGACTAGCGGGCAAGAGACCCAGTACTTC	CASSFGTSGQETQYF
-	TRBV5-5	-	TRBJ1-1	TGTGCCAGCAGCTTGGTAGACAGAACTGAAGCTTTCTTT	CASSLVDRTEAFF
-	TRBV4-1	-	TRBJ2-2	TGCGCCAGCAGCCATACACCACAGGATCCCGGGGAGCTGTTTTTT	CASSHTPQDPGELFF
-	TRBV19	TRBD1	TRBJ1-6	TGTGCCAGTAGTGGACAGGGGCTAAATTCACCCCTCCACTTT	CASSGQGLNSPLHF
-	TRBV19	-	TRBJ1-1	TGTGCCAGTAGTATCCTATCATCCGTGGATGACACTGAAGCTTTCTTT	CASSILSSVDDTEAFF
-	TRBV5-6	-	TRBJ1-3	TGTGCCAGCAGCTCCGTGGGCACTTCTGGAAACACCATATATTTT	CASSSVGTSGNTIYF
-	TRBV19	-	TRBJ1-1	TGTGCCAGTAGTAACAAGAGGGACACTGAAGCTTTCTTT	CASSNKRDTEAFF